Presented here are 25 T cell receptor beta chains from one specimen sequenced in a study of blood T cells in healthy people across ages. A second about 6 to 12 cycle PCR used barcoded and J-beta primers. TCRdb processed the 5' RACE reads anew with MiXCR; each CDR3 protein has one entry. Of hundreds of thousands of distinct CDR3 sequences listed, around 48% are singletons. Sequences were obtained from blood. The source is a man aged 30 to 45 in good health.

The chain recombines TRBV4-3 with TRBJ2-7; D might be TRBD2 (5 bases). The CDR3 covers 13 residues. Trimming shortened V by 4 bases and J by 3 bases, and 10 bases separated the two germline ends. The germline gives CDR1 LGHNA, CDR2 YSLEER. The CDR3 reads CASSPNAGYEQYF. The CDR3 nucleotides are TGCGCCAGCAGCCCTAACGCGGGCTACGAGCAGTACTTC.

This clonotype was seen more than once but under ten times. The DNA is left out, because the CDR3 cannot be placed on it with certainty; the CDR3 is given as TCRdb lists it. The gene calls are TRBV21-1 and TRBJ2-7; the D call in the table, TRBD1, was not verified against the DNA. TRBV21-1 is given as a pseudogene. A total of 15 residues make up the CDR3, ends included. CDR3 amino acids: CASSKVGQGTYEQYF.

The V call is TRBV7-2, the J call TRBJ2-7; TRBD2 matches 7 bases. Germline V gene data show CDR1 as SGHTA and CDR2 as FQGNSA. After removal of 1 base from V and 7 bases from J, the junction contained 10 bases not matched to a gene. The CDR3 contains 15 residues. In DNA, the CDR3 is TGTGCCAGCAGCTTAGATCCAGCGGGGACGAAGGAGCAGTACTTC. Translating gives CASSLDPAGTKEQYF.

V gene TRBV6-1 combines with J gene TRBJ2-7, with D perhaps matching TRBD1 (6 bases). V was clipped by 10 bases and J by 1 base, with 17 bases between them. From germline, CDR1 is MNHNS and CDR2 SASEGT. The CDR3 loop spans 14 amino acids. The CDR3 DNA reads as TGTGCCACCACGAAGGGGGACATATCCTACGAGCAGTACTTC. It translates to CATTKGDISYEQYF.

This clonotype was counted between two and nine times. The V gene is TRBV27, the J gene TRBJ2-5, with D possibly matching TRBD1 (6 bases). CDR1 and CDR2 (germline): MNHEY, SMNVEV (reference sequence). The CDR3 consists of 14 residues. The V end was cut by 2 bases, the J end by 5 bases, with 12 bases between. CDR3 sequence (DNA): TGTGCCAGCAGTTTAAGGGGGTTGTGGGAGACCCAGTACTTC. It encodes CASSLRGLWETQYF.

This clonotype was detected many times. The CDR3 DNA sequence: TGCAGCGTTGATCCCGGGGATTATGGCTACACCTTC. It encodes CSVDPGDYGYTF. V is TRBV29-1 and J is TRBJ1-2; D ambiguous. Germline CDR1 and CDR2: SQVTM and ANQGSEA. Trimming shortened V by 3 bases and J by 5 bases, and 10 bases separated the two germline ends. The CDR3 is 12 amino acids.

This rearrangement joins TRBV29-1 to TRBJ2-5; D not certain. The J call may be mistaken, given a closer DNA end match to TRBJ2-1. The germline CDR1 and CDR2 sequences are SQVTM and ANQGSEA. The CDR3 has 13 residues. The CDR3 loop is CSVEEGIQETQFF. The CDR3 DNA reads TGCAGCGTTGAAGAGGGCATTCAAGAGACCCAGTTCTTC.

The chain recombines TRBV4-3 with TRBJ2-7, with 12 bases lining up with TRBD1. Germline CDR1 is LGHNA and CDR2 is YSLEER. The V gene end was trimmed by 4 bases and the J gene end by 6 bases; junction bases not matched to a gene: 7. CDR3 length: 15 amino acids. CDR3: CASSRTGTGGSEQYF. The CDR3 DNA sequence: TGCGCCAGCAGCCGAACCGGGACAGGGGGCTCCGAGCAGTACTTC.

At least ten counts were recorded for this clonotype. The chain employs TRBV2 and TRBJ2-1, with 11 bases fitting TRBD2. V lost 6 bases to trimming and J lost 8 bases; unmatched junction nucleotides: 3. CDR3 length: 13 amino acids. Germline V lookup: CDR1 SNHLY, CDR2 FYNNEI. The chain's CDR3 is CASRTSGVYEQFF. The CDR3, as DNA: TGTGCCAGCAGGACTAGCGGGGTGTATGAGCAGTTCTTC.

This clonotype has just a few counts. The gene calls are TRBV28 and TRBJ2-7, with 9 bases that match TRBD1. The ends lost 1 base at V and 7 bases at J; junction bases unmatched: 8. The CDR3 contains 15 residues. CDR1 is MDHEN, CDR2 SYDVKM, per germline. The CDR3 here is CASSLFGQGFREQYF. The CDR3 bases are TGTGCCAGCAGTTTATTTGGACAGGGGTTCAGGGAGCAGTACTTC.

This chain uses TRBV6-1 with TRBJ1-1, with a weak D call TRBD1 (6 bases). This CDR3 is 15 amino acids long. Germline V gene sequence: CDR1 MNHNS, CDR2 SASEGT. V lost 7 bases and J lost 1, with 16 bases in between. The CDR3 DNA reads TGTGCCAGCACCCCGGGGGGCCGGGAGAACACTGAAGCTTTCTTT. This codes for CASTPGGRENTEAFF.

J is TRBJ2-2 and V is TRBV6-1; TRBD2 matches 12 bases. J was trimmed by 2 bases and V by 6 bases; bases with no gene match: 10. This CDR3 is 18 amino acids long. In germline, CDR1 is MNHNS, CDR2 SASEGT. The CDR3 sequence: CASSLEPSGGANTGELFF. For the CDR3, the DNA is TGTGCCAGCAGCCTGGAACCTAGCGGGGGGGCAAACACCGGGGAGCTGTTTTTT.

The rearrangement joins TRBV4-1 to TRBJ2-7, with TRBD1 as a possible D gene (5 bases). The CDR3 is 14 amino acids. Trimming shortened V by 0 bases and J by 6 bases, and 12 bases separated the two germline ends. Germline V gives CDR1 MGHRA, CDR2 YSYEKL. CDR3 amino acids: CASSQDPGFAEQYF. The CDR3 coding sequence is TGCGCCAGCAGCCAAGACCCAGGGTTTGCCGAGCAGTACTTC.

V and J are TRBV27 and TRBJ2-5; D remains unclear. The DNA end is more similar to TRBJ2-7, so the J call may be wrong. The CDR3 covers 13 residues. Germline V gene sequence: CDR1 MNHEY, CDR2 SMNVEV (reference sequence). The CDR3 sequence: CASSLWPPVEQYF. DNA of the CDR3: TGTGCCAGCAGTTTATGGCCCCCGGTCGAGCAGTACTTC.

The gene calls are TRBV9 and TRBJ2-1; possibly TRBD1 or TRBD2 for D (5 bases each). The V gene's germline CDR1 is SGDLS and CDR2 YYNGEE. Trimming removed 4 bases from V and 4 bases from J, with 18 bases in between. The CDR3 runs to 16 residues. CDR3 nucleotides: TGTGCCAGCAGCCCCCCCGGGGCCCAGTTATACAATGAGCAGTTCTTC. This codes for CASSPPGAQLYNEQFF.

V usage is TRBV21-1 and J usage is TRBJ2-3; the D call TRBD2 from the table was never checked on the DNA. TRBV21-1 is annotated as a pseudogene. This CDR3 has 16 amino acids. The chain's CDR3 is CANSTLAGGLTDTQYF. The CDR3 nucleotides read TGTGCCAACAGCACTTTAGCGGGGGGGCTCACAGATACGCAGTATTTT.

This clonotype was counted a few times. V is TRBV6-5 and J is TRBJ1-2, with 12 positions matching TRBD1. Germline CDR1 MNHEY, CDR2 SVGAGI. The CDR3 extends over 14 amino acids. Trimming took 5 bases from V and 6 from J; bases not matched to a gene: 4. The CDR3 protein is CASSLRDRGHGYTF. DNA for the CDR3: TGTGCCAGCAGTCTACGGGACAGGGGGCATGGCTACACCTTC.

The rearrangement links TRBV4-3 to TRBJ2-7, with D possibly matching TRBD2 (5 bases). V lost 1 base to trimming and J lost 4 bases, with 11 bases between them. CDR3 length: 14 residues. CDR1 LGHNA and CDR2 YSLEER come from the germline V gene. The CDR3 protein is CASSQGLARYEQYF. CDR3 DNA: TGCGCCAGCAGCCAAGGTCTAGCCCGATACGAGCAGTACTTC.

This clonotype showed up just a few times. The V and J genes are TRBV5-1 and TRBJ1-4, with TRBD1 identical over 7 bases. The CDR3 length is 15 residues. Germline-derived CDR1 and CDR2 are SGHRS and YFSETQ. After removal of 5 bases from V and 5 bases from J, the junction contained 9 bases not matched to a gene. For the CDR3, the DNA is TGCGCCAGCAGTTTCCGGGACAGAGGGAATGAAAAACTGTTTTTT. It encodes CASSFRDRGNEKLFF.

The rearrangement uses TRBV6-1 and TRBJ2-6; 7 bases are shared with TRBD1. The V and J ends lost 5 bases and 0 bases, in that order; junction bases with no gene match: 10. The germline CDR1 and CDR2 sequences are MNHNS and SASEGT. This CDR3 contains 18 residues. DNA for the CDR3: TGTGCCAGCAGTCTCCGGACAGGCATGATCTCTGGGGCCAACGTCCTGACTTTC. Encoded protein: CASSLRTGMISGANVLTF.

The V gene is TRBV7-8, the J gene TRBJ2-3; TRBD1 or TRBD2 may be the D gene (6 bases each). CDR1 is SGHVS and CDR2 is FQNEAQ in the germline V gene. CDR3 length equals 16 residues. Trimming pared 5 bases from V and 0 bases from J, leaving 15 bases between. DNA of the CDR3: TGTGCCAGCAGCGGAGGGACACCTCTTAGCACAGATACGCAGTATTTT. Amino acid sequence: CASSGGTPLSTDTQYF.

CDR3 amino acids: CASARDQETQYF. In nucleotides, the CDR3 is TGTGCTAGTGCCCGGGACCAAGAGACCCAGTACTTC. The V and J genes are TRBV12-5 and TRBJ2-5; D unresolved. V gave up 7 bases and J gave up 0 bases, with 6 bases separating them. This CDR3 contains 12 residues. Per the germline V gene, CDR1 is LGHNT and CDR2 is FRNRAP.

On this clonotype itself: A read error may be the cause here, since a much bigger clone is one base away. This rearrangement joins TRBV7-3 to TRBJ1-1; D unresolved. CDR3 size: 13 residues. Trimming took off 5 bases at V and 5 bases at J, with 12 bases between the two ends. CDR1 SGHTA and CDR2 FQGTGA come from the germline V gene. DNA for the CDR3: TGTGCCAGCAGCCGCGATCACGGTACTGAAGCTTTCTTT. Translation gives CASSRDHGTEAFF.

This clonotype was seen a few times. V and J are TRBV28 and TRBJ2-6; D perhaps matches TRBD2 (7 bases). Germline assignment: CDR1 MDHEN and CDR2 SYDVKM. The CDR3 extends over 17 amino acids. The V gene lost 2 bases and the J gene lost 3 bases, with 14 bases spanning the gap. The CDR3 loop is CASSLRGASFGANVLTF. The CDR3 coding sequence is TGTGCCAGCAGTTTACGGGGGGCATCGTTTGGGGCCAACGTCCTGACTTTC.

The chain recombines TRBV20-1 with TRBJ2-5; possible D gene TRBD2, 5 bases. V shed 5 bases and J shed 1 base, with 17 bases lying between them. The germline CDR1 and CDR2 sequences are DFQATT and SNEGSKA (reference sequence). This CDR3 contains 15 residues. CDR3 nucleotide sequence: TGCAGTGCTTCCCACTACGGGGAACTCCAAGAGACCCAGTACTTC. Amino acid sequence: CSASHYGELQETQYF.